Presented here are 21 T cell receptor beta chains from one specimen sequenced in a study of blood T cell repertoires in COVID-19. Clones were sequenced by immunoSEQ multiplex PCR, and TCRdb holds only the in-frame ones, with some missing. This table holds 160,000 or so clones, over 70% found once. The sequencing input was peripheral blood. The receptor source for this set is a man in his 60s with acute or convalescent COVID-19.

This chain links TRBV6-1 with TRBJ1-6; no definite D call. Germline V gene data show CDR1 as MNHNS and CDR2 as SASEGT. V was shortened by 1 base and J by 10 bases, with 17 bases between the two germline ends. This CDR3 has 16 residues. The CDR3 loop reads CASSEGSPGTHSPLHF. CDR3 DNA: TGTGCCAGCAGTGAAGGGAGCCCCGGCACCCACTCACCCCTCCACTTT.

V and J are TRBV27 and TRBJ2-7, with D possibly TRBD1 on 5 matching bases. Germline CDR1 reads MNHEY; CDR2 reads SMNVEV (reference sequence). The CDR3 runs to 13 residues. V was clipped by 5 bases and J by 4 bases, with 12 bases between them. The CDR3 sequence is CASSKTGDYEQYF. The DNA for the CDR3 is TGTGCCAGCAGTAAAACAGGCGATTACGAGCAGTACTTC.

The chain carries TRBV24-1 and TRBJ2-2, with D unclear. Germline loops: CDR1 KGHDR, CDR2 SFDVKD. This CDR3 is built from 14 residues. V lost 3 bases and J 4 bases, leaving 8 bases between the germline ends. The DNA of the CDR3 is TGTGCCACCAGTGATCCATCGGGCACCGGGGAGCTGTTTTTT. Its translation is CATSDPSGTGELFF.

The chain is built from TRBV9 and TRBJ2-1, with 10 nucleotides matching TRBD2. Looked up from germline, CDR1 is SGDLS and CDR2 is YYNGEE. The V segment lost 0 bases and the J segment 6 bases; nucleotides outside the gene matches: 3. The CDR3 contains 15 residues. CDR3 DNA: TGTGCCAGCAGCGTAGCTAGCGGGGGTCCCAATGAGCAGTTCTTC. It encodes CASSVASGGPNEQFF.

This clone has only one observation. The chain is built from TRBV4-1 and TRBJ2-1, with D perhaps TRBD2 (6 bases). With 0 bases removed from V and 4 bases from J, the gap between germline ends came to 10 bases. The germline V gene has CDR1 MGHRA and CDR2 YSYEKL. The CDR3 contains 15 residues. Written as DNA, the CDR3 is TGCGCCAGCAGCCAAGAGATTGGGAGGTACAATGAGCAGTTCTTC. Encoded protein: CASSQEIGRYNEQFF.

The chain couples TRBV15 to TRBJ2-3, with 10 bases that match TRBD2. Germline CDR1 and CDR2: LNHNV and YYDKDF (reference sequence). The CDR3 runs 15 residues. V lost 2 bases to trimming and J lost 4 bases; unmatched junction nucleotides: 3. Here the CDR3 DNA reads TGTGCCACCAGCAGACCACTAGCGGGACCAGATACGCAGTATTTT. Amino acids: CATSRPLAGPDTQYF.

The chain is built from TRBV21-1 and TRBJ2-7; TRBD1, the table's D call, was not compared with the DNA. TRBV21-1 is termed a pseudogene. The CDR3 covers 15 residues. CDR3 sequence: CASSKARQETYEQYF. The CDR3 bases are TGTGCCAGCAGCAAAGCGCGACAGGAAACCTACGAGCAGTACTTC.

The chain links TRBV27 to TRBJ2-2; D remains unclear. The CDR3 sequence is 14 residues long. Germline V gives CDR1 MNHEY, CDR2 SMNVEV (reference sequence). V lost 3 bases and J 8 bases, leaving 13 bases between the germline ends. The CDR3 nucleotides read TGTGCCAGCAGTTTTATATGGCAGTCAGGGGAGCTGTTTTTT. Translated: CASSFIWQSGELFF.

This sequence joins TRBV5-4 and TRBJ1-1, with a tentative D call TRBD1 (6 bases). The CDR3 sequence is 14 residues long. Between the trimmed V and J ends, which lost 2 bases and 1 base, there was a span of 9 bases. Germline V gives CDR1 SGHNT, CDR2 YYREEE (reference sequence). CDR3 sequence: CASSFRGRNTEAFF. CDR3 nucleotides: TGTGCCAGCAGCTTCAGGGGTCGGAACACTGAAGCTTTCTTT. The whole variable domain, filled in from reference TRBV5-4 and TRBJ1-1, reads ETGVTQSPTHLIKTRGQQVTLRCSSQSGHNTVSWYQQALGQGPQFIFQYYREEENGRGNFPPRFSGLQFPNYSSELNVNALELDDSALYLCASSFRGRNTEAFFGQGTRLTVV.

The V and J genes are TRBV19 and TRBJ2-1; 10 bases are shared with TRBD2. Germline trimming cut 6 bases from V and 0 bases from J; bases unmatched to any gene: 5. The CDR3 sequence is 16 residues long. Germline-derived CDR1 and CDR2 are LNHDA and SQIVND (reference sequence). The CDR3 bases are TGTGCCAGTAGGGGGACTAGCGTGAGCTCCTACAATGAGCAGTTCTTC. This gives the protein CASRGTSVSSYNEQFF.

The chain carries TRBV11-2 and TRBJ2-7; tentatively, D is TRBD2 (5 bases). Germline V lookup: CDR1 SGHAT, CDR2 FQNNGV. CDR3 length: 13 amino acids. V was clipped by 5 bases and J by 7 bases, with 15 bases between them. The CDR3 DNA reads TGTGCCAGCAGCCCGGACCGGGGTAGAGAGCAGTACTTC. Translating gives CASSPDRGREQYF.

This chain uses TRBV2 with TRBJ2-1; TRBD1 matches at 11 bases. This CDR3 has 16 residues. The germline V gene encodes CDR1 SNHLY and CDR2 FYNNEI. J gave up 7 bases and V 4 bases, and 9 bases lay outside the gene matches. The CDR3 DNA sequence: TGTGCCAGCAGTGTCATCGGGACAGGGGGGTTAAATGAGCAGTTCTTC. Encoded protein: CASSVIGTGGLNEQFF.

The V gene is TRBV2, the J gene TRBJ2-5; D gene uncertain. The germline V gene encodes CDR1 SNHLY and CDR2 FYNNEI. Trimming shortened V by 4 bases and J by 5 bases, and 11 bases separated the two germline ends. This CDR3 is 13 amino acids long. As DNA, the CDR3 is TGTGCCAGCAGTGTTGGCACCTGGGAGACCCAGTACTTC. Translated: CASSVGTWETQYF.

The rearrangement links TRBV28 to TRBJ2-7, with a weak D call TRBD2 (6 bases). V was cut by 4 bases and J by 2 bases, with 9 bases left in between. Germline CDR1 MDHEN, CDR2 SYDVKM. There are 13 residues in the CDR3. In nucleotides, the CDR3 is TGTGCCAGCAGTTGGGGGGAACCCTACGAGCAGTACTTC. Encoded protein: CASSWGEPYEQYF.

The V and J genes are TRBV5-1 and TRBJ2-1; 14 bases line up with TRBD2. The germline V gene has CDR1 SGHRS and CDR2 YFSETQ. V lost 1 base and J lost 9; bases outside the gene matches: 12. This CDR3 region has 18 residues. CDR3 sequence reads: CASSLSSVGTSGSREQFF. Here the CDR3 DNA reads TGCGCCAGCAGCTTGAGTTCGGTCGGGACTAGCGGGAGTCGTGAGCAGTTCTTC.

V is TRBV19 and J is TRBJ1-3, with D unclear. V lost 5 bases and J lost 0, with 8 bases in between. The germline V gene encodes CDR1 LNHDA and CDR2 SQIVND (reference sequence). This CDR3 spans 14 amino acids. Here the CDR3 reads CASSGPDSGNTIYF. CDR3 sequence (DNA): TGTGCCAGTAGTGGCCCCGACTCTGGAAACACCATATATTTT.

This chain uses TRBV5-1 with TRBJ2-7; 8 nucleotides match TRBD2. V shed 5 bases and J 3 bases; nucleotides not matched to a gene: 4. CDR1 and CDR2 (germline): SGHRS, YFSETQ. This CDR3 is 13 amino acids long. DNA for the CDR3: TGCGCCAGCAGACGGGGGGGTAACTACGAGCAGTACTTC. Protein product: CASRRGGNYEQYF.

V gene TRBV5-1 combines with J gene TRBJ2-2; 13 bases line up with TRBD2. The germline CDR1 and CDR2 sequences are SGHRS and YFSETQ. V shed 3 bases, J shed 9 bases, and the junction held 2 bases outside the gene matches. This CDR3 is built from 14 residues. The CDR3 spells CASSSGTSGRELFF. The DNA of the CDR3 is TGCGCCAGCAGCTCGGGGACTAGCGGGAGGGAGCTGTTTTTT.

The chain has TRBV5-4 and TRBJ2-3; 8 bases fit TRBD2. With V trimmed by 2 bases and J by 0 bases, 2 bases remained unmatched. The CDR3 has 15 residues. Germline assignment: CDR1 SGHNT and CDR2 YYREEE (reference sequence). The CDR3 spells CASSFRTSSTDTQYF. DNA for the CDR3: TGTGCCAGCAGCTTCCGGACTAGCAGCACAGATACGCAGTATTTT.

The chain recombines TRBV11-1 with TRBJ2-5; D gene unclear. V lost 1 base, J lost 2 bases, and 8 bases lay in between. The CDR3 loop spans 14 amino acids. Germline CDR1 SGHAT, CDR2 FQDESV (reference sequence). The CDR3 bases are TGTGCCAGCAGCTTAGGAGGCCCACAAGAGACCCAGTACTTC. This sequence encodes CASSLGGPQETQYF.

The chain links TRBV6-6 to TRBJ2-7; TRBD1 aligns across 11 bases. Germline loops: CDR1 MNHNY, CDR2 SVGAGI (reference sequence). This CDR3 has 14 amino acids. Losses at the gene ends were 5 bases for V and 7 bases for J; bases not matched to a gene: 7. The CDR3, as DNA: TGTGCCAGCAGTCCCCCAGGGGACAGGGGGGAGCAGTACTTC. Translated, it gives CASSPPGDRGEQYF.